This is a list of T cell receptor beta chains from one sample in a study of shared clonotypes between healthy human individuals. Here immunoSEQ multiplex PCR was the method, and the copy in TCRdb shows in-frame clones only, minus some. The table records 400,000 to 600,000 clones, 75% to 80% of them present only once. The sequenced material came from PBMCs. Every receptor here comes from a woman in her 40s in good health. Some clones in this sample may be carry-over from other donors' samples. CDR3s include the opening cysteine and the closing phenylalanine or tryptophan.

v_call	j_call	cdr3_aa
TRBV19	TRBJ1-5	CASSHDRGTQPQHF
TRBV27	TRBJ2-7	CASSRHEQYF
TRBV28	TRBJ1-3	CASSWGTGGSGNTIYF
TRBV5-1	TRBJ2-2	CASSSGGSNTGELFF
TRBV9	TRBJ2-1	CASSARTAGRRGQFF
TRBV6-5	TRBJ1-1	CASRAGTVNTEAFF
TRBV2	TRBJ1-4	CASMRDTNEKLFF
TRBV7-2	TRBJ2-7	CASSFSGGGYEQYF
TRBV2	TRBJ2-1	CAGRGGREAEQFF
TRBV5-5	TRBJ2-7	CASSLALAGNYEQYF
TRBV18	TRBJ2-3	CASSPGTGGDTQYF
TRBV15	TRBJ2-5	CATSRDPGQETQYF
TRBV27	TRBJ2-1	CASSLSIAGTTIEQFF
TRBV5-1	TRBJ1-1	CASSSGDRNTEAFF
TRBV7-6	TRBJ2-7	CASSPDTAYEQYF
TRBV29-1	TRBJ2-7	CSVRRQGADRVEQYF
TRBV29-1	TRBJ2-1	CSVEGQLAAYNEQFF